This record concerns one T cell receptor beta chain sequence. The sample belongs to a study of blood T cell repertoires in COVID-19. Generated by immunoSEQ multiplex PCR, the TCRdb table keeps only in-frame clones and is missing some. There are 210,000 or so clones in the sample; around 85% occur only once, and roughly 4.9% lies in the top ten. The J segment lost 6 bases and the V segment lost 3 bases, leaving 7 bases of the junction unmatched. The CDR3 contains 14 residues. The germline V gene encodes CDR1 KGHSH and CDR2 LQKENI. The source of this sequence is a human donor in a cohort sampled during active COVID-19. Material for sequencing was peripheral blood. This sequence joins TRBV18 and TRBJ1-2; 7 nucleotides match TRBD1. CDR3 sequence reads: CASSPDRVKDGYTF. For the CDR3, the DNA is TGTGCCAGCTCACCTGACAGGGTAAAAGATGGCTACACCTTC.